This TCR beta chain was recorded in a study of blood T cell repertoires in COVID-19. Study-level information: COVID-19 samples, acute and convalescent, were from the United States, Italy and Spain.

Seattle-derived patients entered the study during active infection and were followed longitudinally. Original handling: Reference gene primer amplification gave nucleated cell count estimates. Produced via immunoSEQ multiplex PCR; TCRdb's table is partial and in-frame only. Clone size and the V and J calls come from that table; the DNA yielded D and trimming. The sample lists about 230,000 clones, over 75% seen once, with 11% in the top ten. This clone was seen just once. The sequence derives from a man aged 50 to 59 with COVID-19, enrolled during active disease. Sequencing was performed on peripheral blood.

The CDR3 coding sequence is TGTGCCTGGAGAGGGGACTCCTACAATGAGCAGTTCTTC. Its protein product is CAWRGDSYNEQFF. This chain connects TRBV30 to TRBJ2-1; possibly TRBD1 for D (5 bases). Germline CDR1 GTSNPN, CDR2 SVGIG (reference sequence). V was trimmed by 3 bases and J by 0 bases, leaving 6 bases between them. The CDR3 is 13 amino acids.